The 28 T cell receptor beta chains below all came from one sample that was sequenced in a study of T cells in Graves' hyperthyroidism and ophthalmopathy. Amplification of TCR beta CDR3 regions was performed using RNA transcripts as template. HTBI primers were used for first-round RT-PCR of the TCR CDR3. TCRdb passed the multiplex PCR reads through MiXCR, listing each CDR3 protein once. This repertoire shows roughly 420,000 distinct CDR3 sequences, about a sixth found once; its top ten account for roughly 7.4%. Sample: blood. The receptors come from a woman aged 18-30 years with Graves' hyperthyroidism.

The genes are TRBV6-1 and TRBJ2-2, with TRBD2 matching over 10 bases. V shed 3 bases and J 8 bases; nucleotides not matched to a gene: 12. The CDR3 has 17 residues. Germline CDR1 and CDR2: MNHNS and SASEGT. The CDR3 protein is CASSDGAGGPGAGELFF. The DNA for the CDR3 is TGTGCCAGCAGTGACGGAGCGGGGGGGCCCGGGGCGGGGGAGCTGTTTTTT.

At least ten counts were recorded for this clonotype. The chain has TRBV27 and TRBJ1-5; the D is unclear. The CDR3 is made up of 14 amino acids. The germline gives CDR1 MNHEY, CDR2 SMNVEV (reference sequence). Trimming pared 5 bases from V and 2 bases from J, leaving 10 bases between. CDR3 DNA: TGTGCCAGCAGTCTACAGCAGGGCAATCAGCCCCAGCATTTT. It is translated as CASSLQQGNQPQHF.

This clonotype was recorded many times. The rearrangement joins TRBV7-2 to TRBJ2-5; D unclear. Deletions cut 2 bases from V and 3 bases from J, with 7 bases between. Germline-derived CDR1 and CDR2 are SGHTA and FQGNSA. The CDR3 extends over 13 amino acids. The CDR3 is CASSLFFEETQYF. The DNA for the CDR3 is TGTGCCAGCAGCTTATTCTTCGAAGAGACCCAGTACTTC.

The table lists this clonotype with many counts. The chain employs TRBV20-1 and TRBJ2-7; D may correspond to TRBD1 or TRBD2 (5 bases each). This CDR3 spans 13 amino acids. Germline V lookup: CDR1 DFQATT, CDR2 SNEGSKA (reference sequence). Trimming took off 4 bases at V and 0 bases at J, with 10 bases between the two ends. For the CDR3, the DNA is TGCAGTGCTAATCCAGGGAGCTCCTACGAGCAGTACTTC. As protein: CSANPGSSYEQYF.

This clonotype was observed at least ten times. The rearrangement uses TRBV18 and TRBJ2-1; the D call may be TRBD1 or TRBD2 (6 bases each). Trimming stripped 6 bases from V and 8 bases from J, with 17 bases between. The V gene's germline CDR1 is KGHSH and CDR2 LQKENI. This CDR3 spans 14 amino acids. CDR3 in amino acids: CASSPRGAGDEQFF. The CDR3 DNA sequence: TGTGCCAGCTCCCCAAGGGGGGCCGGCGATGAGCAGTTCTTC.

Many counts were recorded for this clonotype. This rearrangement joins TRBV24-1 to TRBJ2-7, with TRBD1 identical over 10 bases. The junction had 8 bases not matched to a gene; V was cut back by 7 bases and J by 6 bases. The germline CDR1 and CDR2 sequences are KGHDR and SFDVKD. The CDR3 loop spans 14 amino acids. The CDR3 nucleotides are TGTGCCACCAGCTTAACCGGGACAGGGGCCGAGCAGTACTTC. Its protein product is CATSLTGTGAEQYF.

This clonotype was seen repeatedly, ten times or more. The V call is TRBV7-2, the J call TRBJ2-1, with 7 bases fitting TRBD2. Unmatched junction bases numbered 4, after V lost 5 bases and J lost 0 bases. The CDR3 is 15 residues long. Germline CDR1 and CDR2: SGHTA and FQGNSA. The CDR3 spells CASSTSASSYNEQFF. The CDR3 DNA reads TGTGCCAGCAGCACTAGCGCAAGCTCCTACAATGAGCAGTTCTTC. The variable domain in full, with the rest retrieved from reference TRBV7-2 and TRBJ2-1, is GAGVSQSPSNKVTEKGKDVELRCDPISGHTALYWYRQSLGQGLEFLIYFQGNSAPDKSGLPSDRFSAERTGGSVSTLTIQRTQQEDSAVYLCASSTSASSYNEQFFGPGTRLTVL.

This clonotype was recorded at least ten times. J is TRBJ2-7 and V is TRBV9; TRBD1 aligns across 10 bases. The J segment lost 4 bases and the V segment lost 3 bases, leaving 10 bases of the junction unmatched. The length of the CDR3 is 16 residues. Germline V gene lookup returns CDR1 SGDLS and CDR2 YYNGEE. The CDR3 bases are TGTGCCAGCAGCGAGGGACAGGGGACCCCATTGTACGAGCAGTACTTC. Protein sequence: CASSEGQGTPLYEQYF.

The chain links TRBV2 to TRBJ2-2, with D unclear. The CDR3 loop spans 14 amino acids. With 10 bases removed from V and 2 bases from J, the gap between germline ends came to 14 bases. Germline CDR1 and CDR2: SNHLY and FYNNEI. The CDR3 region has the DNA TGTGCCACAGCCCTCGGGCCCAACACCGGGGAGCTGTTTTTT. This sequence encodes CATALGPNTGELFF.

The gene calls are TRBV12-3 or TRBV12-4 and TRBJ2-1, with D possibly TRBD2 on 5 matching bases. This CDR3 region has 15 residues. V lost 2 bases and J lost 7, with 15 bases in between. CDR3 DNA sequence: TGTGCCAGCAGTTTATCGGGAAACCCGGTGAATGAGCAGTTCTTC. The encoded protein is CASSLSGNPVNEQFF.

The J gene is TRBJ1-6, the V gene TRBV20-1; D gene uncertain. Germline V gene data show CDR1 as DFQATT and CDR2 as SNEGSKA (reference sequence). This CDR3 is built from 15 residues. V dropped 0 bases and J dropped 6 bases, with 12 bases sitting between them. The DNA for the CDR3 is TGCAGTGCTAGAGAGGGCGGAACCCTTAATTCACCCCTCCACTTT. Translated: CSAREGGTLNSPLHF.

The chain combines TRBV6-1 with TRBJ1-6; D remains ambiguous. The length of the CDR3 is 14 residues. Germline lookup yields CDR1 MNHNS and CDR2 SASEGT. V lost 11 bases to trimming and J lost 0 bases, with 11 bases between them. The CDR3 sequence: CAAYSSSYNSPLHF. For the CDR3, the DNA is TGTGCCGCCTATTCCAGCTCCTATAATTCACCCCTCCACTTT.

Many counts were recorded for this clonotype. This chain joins TRBV6-4 and TRBJ2-2, with TRBD1 as a possible D gene (6 bases). Germline lookup yields CDR1 MRHNA and CDR2 SNTAGT. The CDR3 covers 14 residues. V was cut by 5 bases and J by 3 bases, with 10 bases left in between. The CDR3 region is CASSPEGDTGELFF. The DNA for the CDR3 is TGTGCCAGCAGTCCCGAGGGGGACACCGGGGAGCTGTTTTTT.

This clonotype was found many times. The genes are TRBV20-1 and TRBJ2-7, with 9 bases that match TRBD2. The CDR3 has 14 amino acids. V trimming: 2 bases; J trimming: 3 bases; junction bases outside the gene matches: 5. Germline V CDR1 and CDR2: DFQATT, SNEGSKA (reference sequence). This CDR3 reads CSARPSGDLYEQYF. CDR3 DNA sequence: TGCAGTGCTAGACCTAGCGGGGACCTCTACGAGCAGTACTTC.

In its sample, this clonotype was seen a few times. The V and J genes are TRBV28 and TRBJ2-5, with 9 bases aligning to TRBD1. V shed 7 bases and J 3 bases; nucleotides not matched to a gene: 15. The CDR3 has 17 residues. Germline lookup yields CDR1 MDHEN and CDR2 SYDVKM. CDR3 DNA sequence: TGTGCCAGCAAGGACCTCCGGGACAGGGAATTGGAAGAGACCCAGTACTTC. Its protein product is CASKDLRDRELEETQYF.

This clonotype was counted only a few times. A much larger clone lies a single base off, so this may be a read error. V gene TRBV20-1 combines with J gene TRBJ2-3, with a possible D match to TRBD1 (5 bases). Germline V gives CDR1 DFQATT, CDR2 SNEGSKA (reference sequence). The CDR3 consists of 13 residues. Trimming took off 6 bases at V and 7 bases at J, with 17 bases between the two ends. CDR3 region: CSAWGAKGNTQYF. CDR3 in DNA: TGCAGTGCGTGGGGCGCGAAGGGGAATACGCAGTATTTT.

This clonotype came up a few times. The J gene is TRBJ2-2, the V gene TRBV28; TRBD1 aligns across 7 bases. Germline CDR1 and CDR2: MDHEN and SYDVKM. CDR3 length equals 13 residues. V lost 6 bases and J lost 7; bases outside the gene matches: 5. The CDR3 coding sequence is TGTGCCAGCAGGGGACAGCGTGGCGGGGAGCTGTTTTTT. Amino acid sequence: CASRGQRGGELFF. Full variable domain (missing parts from reference TRBV28 and TRBJ2-2): DVKVTQSSRYLVKRTGEKVFLECVQDMDHENMFWYRQDPGLGLRLIYFSYDVKMKEKGDIPEGYSVSREKKERFSLILESASTNQTSMYLCASRGQRGGELFFGEGSRLTVL.

This clonotype has more than one count but fewer than ten. The V call is TRBV6-4, the J call TRBJ2-1; TRBD2 matches 10 bases. The germline gives CDR1 MRHNA, CDR2 SNTAGT. V shed 11 bases, J shed 0 bases, and the junction held 16 bases outside the gene matches. This CDR3 has 18 amino acids. The CDR3 here is CASYGSGGTGYSYNEQFF. The CDR3 region has the DNA TGTGCCTCTTACGGTAGCGGGGGGACAGGCTACTCCTACAATGAGCAGTTCTTC.

This clonotype was seen at least ten times. The rearrangement joins TRBV11-2 to TRBJ2-7; D might be TRBD2 (6 bases). From germline, CDR1 is SGHAT and CDR2 FQNNGV. The V and J ends lost 2 bases and 0 bases respectively, with 20 bases between them. This CDR3 has 18 amino acids. CDR3 DNA sequence: TGTGCCAGCAGCTTATTACTGGGGATCCGGGGGTTCTCCTACGAGCAGTACTTC. Amino acid sequence: CASSLLLGIRGFSYEQYF.

The chain is built from TRBV6-9 and TRBJ2-2; 10 bases fit TRBD2. With V trimmed by 3 bases and J by 1 base, 5 bases remained unmatched. Germline assignment: CDR1 MNHGY and CDR2 SVAAGI. CDR3 length: 17 residues. The CDR3 bases are TGTGCCAGCAGTTACGGGACTAGCGCGGGGAACACCGGGGAGCTGTTTTTT. Amino acids: CASSYGTSAGNTGELFF.

This clonotype was seen at least ten times. This sequence joins TRBV5-1 and TRBJ2-7, with 7 bases fitting TRBD1. The CDR3 loop spans 14 amino acids. Per germline, CDR1 SGHRS and CDR2 YFSETQ. Trimming at V came to 5 bases and at J to 5 bases, leaving 10 bases not matched to a gene. CDR3 DNA sequence: TGCGCCAGCAGACCCGTGACAGGGAGCAACGAGCAGTACTTC. Encoded protein: CASRPVTGSNEQYF.

The sample holds many counts of this clonotype. This chain links TRBV7-6 with TRBJ2-1; 8 positions agree with TRBD1. The CDR3 has 13 amino acids. The germline CDR1 and CDR2 sequences are SGHVS and FNYEAQ. V lost 8 bases and J lost 4; bases outside the gene matches: 4. The CDR3, as DNA: TGTGCCAGCCAGGGGGCGGAATACAATGAGCAGTTCTTC. It translates to CASQGAEYNEQFF.

Ten or more counts support this clonotype. The chain uses TRBV20-1 and TRBJ2-2, with TRBD1 as a possible D gene (6 bases). V dropped 5 bases and J dropped 0 bases, with 10 bases sitting between them. This CDR3 comprises 14 residues. Per the germline V gene, CDR1 is DFQATT and CDR2 is SNEGSKA (reference sequence). CDR3 amino acids: CSASDRPNTGELFF. The DNA for the CDR3 is TGCAGTGCTTCCGACAGGCCGAACACCGGGGAGCTGTTTTTT.

This clonotype was seen many times. The chain employs TRBV3-1 and TRBJ2-7; D perhaps matches TRBD1 (5 bases). The ends were cut back, 6 bases at V and 2 bases at J, with 8 bases in the middle. The germline CDR1 and CDR2 sequences are LGHDT and YNNKEL (reference sequence). The CDR3 loop spans 12 amino acids. The CDR3 spells CASSQGPYEQYF. CDR3 coding DNA: TGTGCCAGCAGTCAGGGTCCCTACGAGCAGTACTTC.

This clonotype has more than one count but fewer than ten. The V and J genes are TRBV6-6 and TRBJ1-5; D uncertain. The CDR3 is made up of 12 amino acids. The germline V and J ends were trimmed by 2 bases and 6 bases, with 5 bases remaining between them. Germline V gene data show CDR1 as MNHNY and CDR2 as SVGAGI (reference sequence). DNA of the CDR3: TGTGCCAGCAGTTACGGACGTCAGCCCCAGCATTTT. Protein sequence: CASSYGRQPQHF.

This clonotype was detected only a few times. This CDR3 is CASSQEREQFF. In DNA form, the CDR3 reads TGCGCCAGCAGCCAAGAACGGGAGCAGTTCTTC. The chain links TRBV4-1 to TRBJ2-1; D unresolved. Germline loops: CDR1 MGHRA, CDR2 YSYEKL. Trimming removed 0 bases from V and 10 bases from J, with 4 bases in between. The CDR3 is 11 amino acids.

This sequence joins TRBV28 and TRBJ1-1; no firm D call. The CDR3 contains 14 residues. Germline V gene sequence: CDR1 MDHEN, CDR2 SYDVKM. V was cut by 1 base and J by 1 base, with 7 bases left in between. CDR3 in amino acids: CASSLFPGNTEAFF. DNA for the CDR3: TGTGCCAGCAGTTTATTCCCAGGGAACACTGAAGCTTTCTTT.

This clonotype has more than one count but fewer than ten. The chain links TRBV30 to TRBJ2-6; 8 nucleotides align to TRBD1. There are 16 residues in the CDR3. Germline V gene sequence: CDR1 GTSNPN, CDR2 SVGIG (reference sequence). J was trimmed by 2 bases and V by 5 bases; bases with no gene match: 8. The CDR3 DNA reads TGTGCCTGGGGGACAGGTGACGTGCCTGGGGCCAACGTCCTGACTTTC. It codes for CAWGTGDVPGANVLTF.